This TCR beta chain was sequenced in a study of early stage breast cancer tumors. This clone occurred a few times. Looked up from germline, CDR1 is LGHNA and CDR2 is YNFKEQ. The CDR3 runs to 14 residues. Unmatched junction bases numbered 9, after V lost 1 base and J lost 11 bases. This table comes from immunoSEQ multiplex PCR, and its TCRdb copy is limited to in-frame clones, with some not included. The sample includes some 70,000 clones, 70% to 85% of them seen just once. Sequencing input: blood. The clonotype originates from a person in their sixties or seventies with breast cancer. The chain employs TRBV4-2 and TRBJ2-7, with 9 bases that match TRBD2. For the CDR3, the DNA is TGTGCCAGCAGCCAAGCTGTTAGCGGGAGCAAAAAGTACTTC. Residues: CASSQAVSGSKKYF.